This TCR beta chain was captured in a study of T-cell memory formation after mild COVID-19. The authors produced TCR alpha and TCR beta cDNA libraries with sample barcodes and UMIs by 5'RACE using constant-segment primers. TCRdb re-analysed the 5' RACE reads in MiXCR, keeping a single row per CDR3 protein. The table includes under 150,000 distinct CDR3 sequences, 20% to 25% detected once. Findings and caveats of the study: Contracting CD4+ clones lay largely in CM and EM, with CD8+ ones residing in EMRA.

Comment on this clonotype: The antigen is not known.

Trimming took 8 bases from V and 3 from J; bases not matched to a gene: 6. Germline values: CDR1 MNHEY, CDR2 SMNVEV (reference sequence). CDR3 length equals 14 residues. The sample consisted of PBMCs or a T cell subset sorted from them (not recorded which). This TCR came from a man in his late teens or twenties who had mild COVID-19 (a few samples of this study predate the infection). Cell type and time point are not known. V and J are TRBV27 and TRBJ2-2; 7 nucleotides align to TRBD1. The CDR3 bases are TGTGCCAGCGCCGGGACAGACTACACCGGGGAGCTGTTTTTT. Protein sequence: CASAGTDYTGELFF.